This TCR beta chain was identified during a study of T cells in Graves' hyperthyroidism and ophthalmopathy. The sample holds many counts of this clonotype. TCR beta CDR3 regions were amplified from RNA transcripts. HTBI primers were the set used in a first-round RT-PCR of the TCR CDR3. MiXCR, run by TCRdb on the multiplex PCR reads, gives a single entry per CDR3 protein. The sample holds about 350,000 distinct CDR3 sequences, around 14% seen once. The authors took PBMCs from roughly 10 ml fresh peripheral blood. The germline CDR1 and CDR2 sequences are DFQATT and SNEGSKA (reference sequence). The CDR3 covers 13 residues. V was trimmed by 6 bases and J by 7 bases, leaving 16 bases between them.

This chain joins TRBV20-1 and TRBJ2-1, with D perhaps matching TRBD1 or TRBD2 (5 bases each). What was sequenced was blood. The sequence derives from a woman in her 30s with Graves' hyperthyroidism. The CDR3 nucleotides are TGCAGTGCCTCGGGACGGCGTGGGAATGAGCAGTTCTTC. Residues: CSASGRRGNEQFF.